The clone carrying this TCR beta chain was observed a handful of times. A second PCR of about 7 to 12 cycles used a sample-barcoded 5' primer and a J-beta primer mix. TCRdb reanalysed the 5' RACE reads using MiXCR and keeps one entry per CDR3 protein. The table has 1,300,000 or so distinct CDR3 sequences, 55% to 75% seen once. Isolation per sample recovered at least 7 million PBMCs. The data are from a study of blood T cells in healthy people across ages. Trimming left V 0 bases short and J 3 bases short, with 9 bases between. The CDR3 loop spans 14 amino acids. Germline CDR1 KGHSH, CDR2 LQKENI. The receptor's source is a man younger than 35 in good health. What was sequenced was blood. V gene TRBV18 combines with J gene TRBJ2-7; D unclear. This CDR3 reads CASSPPVGFYEQYF. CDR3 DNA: TGTGCCAGCTCACCACCGGTAGGGTTCTACGAGCAGTACTTC.